The sequence of this TCR beta chain was determined in a study of beta chain features in type 1 diabetes. This clone was counted a few times. Every bit of the isolated RNA underwent reverse transcription, so sequencing read expressed TCRB transcripts. The average read count of naive, central memory and regulatory T cell samples was some 3.8 million. The assay was immunoSEQ multiplex PCR, and TCRdb's table has in-frame clones only and misses some. The profile shows about 240,000 clones, 27% of them singletons. Every donor provided one heparinised blood draw, which averaged about 120 mL. The origin of this receptor is a man aged 25 to 40 in good health. Material for sequencing was central memory CD4+ T cells from blood.

The chain's CDR3 is CASSSAGSGANVLTF. The CDR3 DNA sequence: TGTGCCAGCAGCTCGGCGGGATCTGGGGCCAACGTCCTGACTTTC. The rearrangement joins TRBV7-2 to TRBJ2-6; maybe TRBD2 (6 bases). Germline V gene sequence: CDR1 SGHTA, CDR2 FQGNSA. V lost 4 bases and J 1 base, leaving 8 bases between the germline ends. The CDR3 is 15 residues long.